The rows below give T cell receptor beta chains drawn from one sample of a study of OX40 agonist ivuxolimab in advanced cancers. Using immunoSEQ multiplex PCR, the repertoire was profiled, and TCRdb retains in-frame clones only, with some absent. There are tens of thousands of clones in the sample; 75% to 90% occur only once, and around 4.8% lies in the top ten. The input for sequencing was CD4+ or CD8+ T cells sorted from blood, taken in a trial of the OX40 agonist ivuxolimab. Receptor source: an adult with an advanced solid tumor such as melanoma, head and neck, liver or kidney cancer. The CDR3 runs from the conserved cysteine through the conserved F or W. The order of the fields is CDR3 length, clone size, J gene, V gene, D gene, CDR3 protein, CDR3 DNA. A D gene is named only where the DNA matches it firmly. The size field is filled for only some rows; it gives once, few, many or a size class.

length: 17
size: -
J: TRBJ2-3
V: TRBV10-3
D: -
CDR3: CAISGSRGGPGADTQYF
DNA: TGTGCCATCAGTGGTTCTCGGGGCGGCCCAGGGGCAGATACGCAGTATTTT

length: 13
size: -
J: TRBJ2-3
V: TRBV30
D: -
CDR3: CAWIALSTDTQYF
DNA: TGTGCCTGGATAGCCCTTAGCACAGATACGCAGTATTTT

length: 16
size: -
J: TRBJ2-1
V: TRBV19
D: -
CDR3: CASSSRVSSSYNEQFF
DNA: TGTGCCAGTAGTTCCCGGGTGTCGAGCTCCTACAATGAGCAGTTCTTC

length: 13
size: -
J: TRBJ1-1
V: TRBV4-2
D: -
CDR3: CASSQGGNTEAFF
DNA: TGTGCCAGCAGCCAGGGGGGGAACACTGAAGCTTTCTTT

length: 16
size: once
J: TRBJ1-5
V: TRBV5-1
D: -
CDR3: CASSPGMTLSNQPQHF
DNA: TGCGCCAGCAGCCCGGGAATGACGCTGAGCAATCAGCCCCAGCATTTT

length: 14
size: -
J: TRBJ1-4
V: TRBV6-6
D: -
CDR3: CASSQGRRNEKLFF
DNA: TGTGCCAGCAGTCAGGGACGTCGTAATGAAAAACTGTTTTTT

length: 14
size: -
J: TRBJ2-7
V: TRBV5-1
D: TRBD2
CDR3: CASSQGLAGDEQYF
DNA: TGCGCCAGCAGCCAGGGACTAGCGGGGGACGAGCAGTACTTC

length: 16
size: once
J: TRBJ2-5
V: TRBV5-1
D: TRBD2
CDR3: CASSLAGTSGAETQYF
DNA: TGCGCCAGCAGCTTGGCGGGGACTAGCGGGGCAGAGACCCAGTACTTC

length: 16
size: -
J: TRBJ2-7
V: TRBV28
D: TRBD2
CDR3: CASSTPGTSGTYEQYF
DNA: TGTGCCAGCAGTACCCCCGGGACTAGCGGGACCTACGAGCAGTACTTC

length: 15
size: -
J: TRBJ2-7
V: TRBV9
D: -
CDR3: CASSPRWGNSYEQYF
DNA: TGTGCCAGCAGCCCCCGGTGGGGGAACTCCTACGAGCAGTACTTC

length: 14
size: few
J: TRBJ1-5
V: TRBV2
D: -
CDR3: CASSDTWGNQPQHF
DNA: TGTGCCAGCAGTGATACGTGGGGCAATCAGCCCCAGCATTTT

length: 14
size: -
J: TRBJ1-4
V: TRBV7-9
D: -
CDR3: CASSRPEGNAELFF
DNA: TGTGCCAGCAGCCGGCCGGAGGGCAACGCAGAACTGTTTTTT

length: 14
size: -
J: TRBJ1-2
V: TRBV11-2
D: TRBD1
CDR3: CASSSGTGAHGYTF
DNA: TGTGCCAGCAGCTCCGGGACAGGGGCCCATGGCTACACCTTC

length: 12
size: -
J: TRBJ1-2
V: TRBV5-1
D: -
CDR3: CASSLSEGGYTF
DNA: TGCGCCAGCAGCTTGTCTGAGGGTGGCTACACCTTC

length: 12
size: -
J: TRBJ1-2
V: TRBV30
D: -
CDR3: CAWGVANYGYTF
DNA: TGTGCCTGGGGTGTTGCTAACTATGGCTACACCTTC

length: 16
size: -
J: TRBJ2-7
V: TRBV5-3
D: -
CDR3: CARSSRGRVLSYEQYF
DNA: TGTGCCAGAAGCTCCAGGGGCAGGGTCCTCTCCTACGAGCAGTACTTC

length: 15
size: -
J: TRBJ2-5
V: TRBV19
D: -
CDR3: CASSPRQKPQETQYF
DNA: TGTGCCAGTAGTCCCCGACAGAAACCCCAAGAGACCCAGTACTTC

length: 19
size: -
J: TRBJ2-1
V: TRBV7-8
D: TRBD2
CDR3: CASSSPGSSGRAITNEQFF
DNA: TGTGCCAGCAGCTCCCCGGGATCTAGCGGGAGGGCCATTACAAATGAGCAGTTCTTC

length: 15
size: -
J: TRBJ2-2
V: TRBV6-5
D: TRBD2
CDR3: CASSYGTTNTGELFF
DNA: TGTGCCAGCAGTTATGGGACTACAAACACCGGGGAGCTGTTTTTT

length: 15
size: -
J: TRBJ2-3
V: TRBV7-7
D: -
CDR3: CASSLLDSATDTQYF
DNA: TGTGCTAGCAGCTTACTTGACAGCGCCACAGATACGCAGTATTTT

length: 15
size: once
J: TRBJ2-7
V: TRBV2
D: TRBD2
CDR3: CASSEPGLFPYEQYF
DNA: TGTGCCAGCAGTGAACCGGGACTATTCCCCTACGAGCAGTACTTC

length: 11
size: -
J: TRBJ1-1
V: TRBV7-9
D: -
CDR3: CASSLGTEAFF
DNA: TGTGCCAGCAGCTTGGGTACTGAAGCTTTCTTT

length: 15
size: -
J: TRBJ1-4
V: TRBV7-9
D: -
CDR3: CASSFQQGLNEKLFF
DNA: TGTGCCAGCAGCTTCCAACAGGGCCTAAATGAAAAACTGTTTTTT

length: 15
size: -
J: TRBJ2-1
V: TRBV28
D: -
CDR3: CASSPRGGSYNEQFF
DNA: TGTGCCAGCAGTCCCCGAGGGGGCTCCTACAATGAGCAGTTCTTC

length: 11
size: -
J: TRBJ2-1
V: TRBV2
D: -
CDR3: CASIRGNEQFF
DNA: TGTGCCAGCATTCGGGGTAATGAGCAGTTCTTC

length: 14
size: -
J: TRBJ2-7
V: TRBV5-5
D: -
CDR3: CASSSDTGTYEQYF
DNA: TGTGCCAGCAGCTCGGACACTGGAACCTACGAGCAGTACTTC

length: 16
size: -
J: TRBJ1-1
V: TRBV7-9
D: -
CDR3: CASSPWGVGQNTEAFF
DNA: TGTGCCAGCAGCCCATGGGGGGTTGGACAGAACACTGAAGCTTTCTTT

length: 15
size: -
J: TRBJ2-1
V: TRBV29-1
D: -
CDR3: CSVEGEKKLGNEQFF
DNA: TGCAGCGTTGAAGGGGAAAAGAAGCTGGGCAATGAGCAGTTCTTC

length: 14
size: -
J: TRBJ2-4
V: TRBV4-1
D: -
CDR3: CASTGPAGKNIQYF
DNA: TGCGCCAGCACGGGGCCGGCAGGGAAAAACATTCAGTACTTC